A selection of T cell receptor beta chains follows, all from one sample in a study of blood T cell repertoires in COVID-19. Method: immunoSEQ multiplex PCR; TCRdb's copy keeps in-frame clones and lacks some. This table holds approximately 130,000 clones, about 80% found once. The sample taken for sequencing was peripheral blood. These receptors all stem from a human donor in a cohort sampled during active COVID-19. Both conserved end residues are part of each CDR3. The D gene is left open where the match is weak. Expanded clones get a size class; other rows say once, few or many, or leave the size out.

length: 15; size: -; D: TRBD1; V: TRBV11-2; J: TRBJ1-1; CDR3: CASSTQQGASTEAFF; DNA: TGTGCCAGCAGCACACAACAGGGGGCGAGCACTGAAGCTTTCTTT
length: 11; size: -; D: -; V: TRBV12-3/TRBV12-4; J: TRBJ2-3; CDR3: CATSFTDTQYF; DNA: TGTGCCACCTCTTTCACAGATACGCAGTATTTT
length: 15; size: -; D: -; V: TRBV2; J: TRBJ1-6; CDR3: CASSERAGENSPLHF; DNA: TGTGCCAGCAGTGAGCGGGCTGGGGAGAATTCACCCCTCCACTTT
length: 16; size: -; D: TRBD1; V: TRBV19; J: TRBJ2-7; CDR3: CASSPTPGQGIYEQYF; DNA: TGTGCCAGTAGTCCTACCCCGGGACAGGGGATCTACGAGCAGTACTTC
length: 14; size: -; D: TRBD1; V: TRBV5-6; J: TRBJ1-2; CDR3: CASSTPGQGRGYTF; DNA: TGTGCCAGCAGCACCCCGGGACAGGGTCGTGGCTACACCTTC
length: 16; size: -; D: TRBD1; V: TRBV19; J: TRBJ2-5; CDR3: CASSKGQGLLAETQYF; DNA: TGTGCCAGTAGCAAAGGACAGGGTCTGTTGGCGGAGACCCAGTACTTC
length: 15; size: -; D: TRBD2; V: TRBV7-9; J: TRBJ2-2; CDR3: CASSGRLAKYRELFF; DNA: TGTGCCAGCAGCGGCCGACTAGCGAAGTACCGGGAGCTGTTTTTT
length: 12; size: -; D: -; V: TRBV29-1; J: TRBJ2-5; CDR3: CSVRTDQETQYF; DNA: TGCAGCGTTAGGACAGACCAAGAGACCCAGTACTTC
length: 15; size: -; D: -; V: TRBV10-1; J: TRBJ1-2; CDR3: CASSEQAAPTYGYTF; DNA: TGCGCCAGCAGTGAACAGGCAGCTCCGACCTATGGCTACACCTTC
length: 13; size: -; D: TRBD1; V: TRBV29-1; J: TRBJ2-2; CDR3: CSVAHRGIGELFF; DNA: TGCAGCGTTGCCCACAGGGGGATCGGGGAGCTGTTTTTT
length: 16; size: -; D: -; V: TRBV4-1; J: TRBJ1-5; CDR3: CASSPKRRVTPEPQHF; DNA: TGCGCCAGCAGCCCCAAAAGGAGGGTCACCCCTGAGCCCCAGCATTTT
length: 15; size: few; D: TRBD2; V: TRBV6-5; J: TRBJ2-4; CDR3: CASSPLAGNKNIQYF; DNA: TGTGCCAGCAGTCCTCTAGCGGGGAACAAAAACATTCAGTACTTC
length: 16; size: -; D: -; V: TRBV11-2; J: TRBJ1-3; CDR3: CASSLTQARSGNTIYF; DNA: TGTGCCAGCAGCTTAACCCAGGCCCGCTCTGGAAACACCATATATTTT
length: 16; size: -; D: TRBD2; V: TRBV7-9; J: TRBJ2-3; CDR3: CASSLGSGGAADTQYF; DNA: TGTGCCAGCAGCTTAGGGAGCGGGGGGGCGGCAGATACGCAGTATTTT
length: 14; size: -; D: TRBD1; V: TRBV29-1; J: TRBJ2-5; CDR3: CSALNRGPWETQYF; DNA: TGCAGCGCCCTGAACAGGGGGCCTTGGGAGACCCAGTACTTC
length: 12; size: -; D: -; V: TRBV19; J: TRBJ1-4; CDR3: CASTRQDEKLFF; DNA: TGTGCCAGTACAAGGCAGGATGAAAAACTGTTTTTT
length: 14; size: -; D: -; V: TRBV27; J: TRBJ1-2; CDR3: CASSLNRAAYGYTF; DNA: TGTGCCAGCAGTTTGAACAGGGCAGCCTATGGCTACACCTTC
length: 13; size: -; D: -; V: TRBV27; J: TRBJ2-7; CDR3: CASRSHTGYEQYF; DNA: TGTGCCAGCAGATCTCACACAGGCTACGAGCAGTACTTC
length: 13; size: -; D: TRBD2; V: TRBV30; J: TRBJ2-4; CDR3: CAWRPLARNIQYF; DNA: TGTGCCTGGAGACCACTAGCGAGAAACATTCAGTACTTC
length: 15; size: -; D: TRBD1; V: TRBV27; J: TRBJ2-2; CDR3: CASSLQGADTGELFF; DNA: TGTGCCAGCAGTTTACAGGGGGCCGACACCGGGGAGCTGTTTTTT
length: 14; size: -; D: -; V: TRBV28; J: TRBJ2-5; CDR3: CASSLEDGVWAQYF; DNA: TGTGCCAGCAGTTTGGAGGACGGTGTATGGGCCCAGTACTTC
length: 15; size: -; D: -; V: TRBV6-5; J: TRBJ2-6; CDR3: CASSYQQSGANVLTF; DNA: TGTGCCAGCAGTTACCAACAGTCTGGGGCCAACGTCCTGACTTTC
length: 14; size: -; D: -; V: TRBV3-1/TRBV3-2; J: TRBJ2-1; CDR3: CASSQSGSAHEQFF; DNA: TGTGCCAGCAGCCAGTCCGGGTCCGCCCATGAGCAGTTCTTC
length: 16; size: -; D: TRBD1; V: TRBV6-4; J: TRBJ2-2; CDR3: CASSDSETGSAGELFF; DNA: TGTGCCAGCAGTGACTCAGAGACAGGGTCGGCCGGGGAGCTGTTTTTT
length: 14; size: -; D: TRBD1; V: TRBV3-1/TRBV3-2; J: TRBJ1-2; CDR3: CASSPETGMGGYTF; DNA: TGTGCCAGCAGCCCGGAGACAGGGATGGGCGGCTACACCTTC
length: 14; size: many; D: -; V: TRBV30; J: TRBJ1-2; CDR3: CAWSQRQVGYGYTF; DNA: TGTGCCTGGAGCCAAAGACAGGTTGGCTATGGCTACACCTTC
length: 15; size: -; D: TRBD2; V: TRBV6-6; J: TRBJ2-1; CDR3: CASSLGLAVYNEQFF; DNA: TGTGCCAGCAGCCTGGGACTAGCGGTCTACAATGAGCAGTTCTTC
length: 12; size: -; D: -; V: TRBV6-1; J: TRBJ1-2; CDR3: CASSEGYGGYTF; DNA: TGTGCCAGCAGTGAAGGGTACGGTGGCTACACCTTC
length: 14; size: once; D: TRBD1; V: TRBV5-1; J: TRBJ2-7; CDR3: CASRAGTGLDEQYF; DNA: TGCGCCAGCAGGGCCGGGACAGGGCTGGACGAGCAGTACTTC
length: 21; size: once; D: TRBD1; V: TRBV18; J: TRBJ2-7; CDR3: CASSPPEVGQVLIIRKYEQYF; DNA: TGTGCCAGCTCACCACCGGAGGTCGGACAGGTCCTTATTATACGAAAATACGAGCAGTACTTC
length: 12; size: -; D: -; V: TRBV5-4; J: TRBJ2-7; CDR3: CASSGGTTGQYF; DNA: TGTGCCAGCAGCGGCGGGACCACCGGGCAGTACTTC